This T cell receptor beta chain originates from a study of cytomegalovirus exposure and HLA in healthy donors. Whole-study findings and limits: A likely sequencing artifact accounted for one observed cluster of highly shared sequence variants.

Per the germline V gene, CDR1 is LGHNA and CDR2 is YNFKEQ. There are 15 residues in the CDR3. V gave up 5 bases and J gave up 0 bases, with 10 bases separating them. To note about this clone: Its specificity is not known.

The PCR used 60 Vbeta and 13 Jbeta primers. Only in-frame clones appear in the TCRdb table, and some are missing; sequencing was by immunoSEQ multiplex PCR. With roughly 100,000 clones in the sample, the ten largest clones hold more than 0.5%. Sequencing was performed on PBMCs. This clonotype originated in a man aged 50 to 59 in good health and CMV-seronegative. The genes are TRBV4-2 and TRBJ1-4, with unresolved D. The CDR3 coding sequence is TGTGCCAGCAGCTCAACGGGAGCAACTAATGAAAAACTGTTTTTT. Its protein product is CASSSTGATNEKLFF.